The next 16 T cell receptor beta chains were all read from a single sample in a study of T cell repertoires in cytomegalovirus infection. One entry per CDR3 protein, called by TCRdb with MiXCR from the reads. The data show some 170,000 distinct CDR3 sequences, approximately 18% seen once. The sample comprised CD8+ T cells from PBMCs. The receptors derive from a human donor in good health (CMV status not recorded). Some clones in this sample may be carry-over from other donors' samples.

This clonotype has more than one count but fewer than ten. J is TRBJ1-1 and V is TRBV7-2, with 10 positions matching TRBD1. V shed 5 bases and J 10 bases; nucleotides not matched to a gene: 16. The CDR3 length is 16 residues. Germline V gene lookup returns CDR1 SGHTA and CDR2 FQGNSA. The CDR3 nucleotides read TGTGCCAGCAGCCTAATACCGGGACAGGGGACTGCTGGAGCTTTCTTT. As protein: CASSLIPGQGTAGAFF.

The sample holds a few counts of this clonotype. The chain carries TRBV6-5 and TRBJ2-3; 7 bases match TRBD1. The V gene end was trimmed by 0 bases and the J gene end by 2 bases; junction bases not matched to a gene: 5. CDR1 is MNHEY and CDR2 is SVGAGI in the germline V gene. This CDR3 is 16 amino acids long. CDR3 sequence (DNA): TGTGCCAGCAGTTACTCGGGGACAGATGCCACAGATACGCAGTATTTT. Its translation is CASSYSGTDATDTQYF.

This clonotype was observed a few times. V and J are TRBV6-2 or TRBV6-3 and TRBJ1-1; D uncertain. The V gene's germline CDR1 is MNHEY and CDR2 SVGEGT. The ends were cut back, 6 bases at V and 0 bases at J, with 8 bases in the middle. The CDR3 consists of 13 residues. CDR3 sequence (DNA): TGTGCCAGCAGCCGGGGTTTGAACACTGAAGCTTTCTTT. Translating gives CASSRGLNTEAFF.

This clonotype has more than one count but fewer than ten. This chain connects TRBV23-1 to TRBJ2-7; D possibly corresponds to TRBD1 (5 bases). TRBV23-1 is an open reading frame, and its role is uncertain. This CDR3 contains 14 residues. V gave up 7 bases and J gave up 7 bases, with 20 bases separating them. The CDR3 reads CASNGIWQGEEQYF. CDR3 in DNA: TGCGCCAGCAACGGTATATGGCAAGGGGAAGAGCAGTACTTC.

The chain joins TRBV7-9 to TRBJ1-1, with 8 bases identical to TRBD1. With V trimmed by 6 bases and J by 4 bases, 10 bases remained unmatched. This CDR3 is 15 amino acids long. In germline, CDR1 is SEHNR, CDR2 FQNEAQ (reference sequence). In DNA form, the CDR3 reads TGTGCCAGCAGTTCGGACAGGGAAGATGTCACTGAAGCTTTCTTT. Its translation: CASSSDREDVTEAFF.

This clonotype showed up just a few times. The V call is TRBV2, the J call TRBJ2-7; D remains ambiguous. This CDR3 has 12 residues. Trimming removed 5 bases from V and 9 bases from J, with 14 bases in between. Per germline, CDR1 SNHLY and CDR2 FYNNEI. The chain's CDR3 is CASSLQGKGQYF. In DNA, the CDR3 is TGTGCCAGCAGTTTACAAGGAAAAGGGCAGTACTTC.

This clonotype occurred a few times. The chain couples TRBV7-9 to TRBJ2-5, with 7 bases matching TRBD2. The germline CDR1 and CDR2 sequences are SEHNR and FQNEAQ (reference sequence). CDR3 length: 14 residues. V dropped 3 bases and J dropped 1; count of bases not matched to a gene: 2. DNA for the CDR3: TGTGCCAGCAGCTTGGGAGGGTTCCAAGAGACCCAGTACTTC. Its translation: CASSLGGFQETQYF.

The sample holds many counts of this clonotype. The CDR3 DNA is TGTGCCAGCAGCTTAGCGAAACAGCTTCCGAATGAGCAGTTCTTC. Its protein is CASSLAKQLPNEQFF. V usage is TRBV7-2 and J usage is TRBJ2-1; D is uncertain. The CDR3 sequence is 15 residues long. V was shortened by 0 bases and J by 7 bases, with 13 bases between the two germline ends. Per germline, CDR1 SGHTA and CDR2 FQGNSA.

This clonotype was counted between two and nine times. The rearrangement links TRBV3-1 to TRBJ2-2, with D perhaps matching TRBD1 (6 bases). From germline, CDR1 is LGHDT and CDR2 YNNKEL (reference sequence). This CDR3 spans 15 amino acids. V was clipped by 5 bases and J by 5 bases, with 15 bases between them. CDR3 sequence reads: CASSFGGAVTGELFF. The CDR3 coding sequence is TGTGCCAGCAGCTTTGGGGGCGCAGTTACCGGGGAGCTGTTTTTT. Combining the CDR3 with reference TRBV3-1 and TRBJ2-2 gives the whole variable domain DTAVSQTPKYLVTQMGNDKSIKCEQNLGHDTMYWYKQDSKKFLKIMFSYNNKELIINETVPNRFSPKSPDKAHLNLHINSLELGDSAVYFCASSFGGAVTGELFFGEGSRLTVL.

This chain uses TRBV4-1 with TRBJ1-5; D is ambiguous. Germline loops: CDR1 MGHRA, CDR2 YSYEKL. Trimming shortened V by 2 bases and J by 0 bases, and 8 bases separated the two germline ends. This CDR3 is 15 amino acids long. The CDR3 nucleotides read TGCGCCAGCAGCCAAAGAGGCGGTAGCAATCAGCCCCAGCATTTT. Residues: CASSQRGGSNQPQHF.

This clonotype has more than one count but fewer than ten. The chain joins TRBV7-9 to TRBJ2-7, with 11 bases aligning to TRBD1. The CDR3 is made up of 14 amino acids. Germline V gives CDR1 SEHNR, CDR2 FQNEAQ (reference sequence). Trimming at V came to 4 bases and at J to 4 bases, leaving 3 bases not matched to a gene. CDR3: CASSYRDRGYEQYF. The CDR3 coding sequence is TGTGCCAGCAGCTACCGGGACAGGGGGTACGAGCAGTACTTC.

V usage is TRBV29-1 and J usage is TRBJ2-7; 8 bases agree with TRBD2. CDR1 is SQVTM, CDR2 ANQGSEA, per germline. Unmatched junction bases numbered 12, after V lost 6 bases and J lost 2 bases. This CDR3 is 15 amino acids long. The CDR3 bases are TGCAGCGTCAGAGGGGAGCGGGGGCGACCCTACGAGCAGTACTTC. Its protein product is CSVRGERGRPYEQYF.

The chain recombines TRBV20-1 with TRBJ2-5, with 11 bases matching TRBD2. V lost 2 bases to trimming and J lost 1 base; unmatched junction nucleotides: 9. The germline CDR1 and CDR2 sequences are DFQATT and SNEGSKA (reference sequence). The length of the CDR3 is 17 residues. The DNA of the CDR3 is TGCAGTGCTAGATACTTACCGGGACTAGCGGCCCAAGAGACCCAGTACTTC. This translates into CSARYLPGLAAQETQYF.

With regard to this clonotype: This is likely a read error, given that the CDR3 carries no conserved phenylalanine or tryptophan at its end. CDR3 sequence (DNA): TGTGCCAGCAGCCCTAGTGGCTATGGCTACACCTTA. This translates into CASSPSGYGYTL. This chain joins TRBV7-2 and TRBJ1-2; no definite D call. V was pared by 5 bases and J by 4 bases, with 8 bases between. Germline V gives CDR1 SGHTA, CDR2 FQGNSA. This CDR3 region has 12 residues.

The chain is built from TRBV6-5 and TRBJ2-7; D uncertain. This CDR3 region has 13 residues. The V gene lost 6 bases and the J gene lost 4 bases, with 13 bases spanning the gap. Germline lookup yields CDR1 MNHEY and CDR2 SVGAGI. The CDR3 loop is CASSHGPLYEQYF. The CDR3 DNA follows: TGTGCCAGCAGCCACGGGCCACTTTACGAGCAGTACTTC.

The table lists this clonotype with many counts. This chain links TRBV7-2 with TRBJ1-3; D ambiguous. The CDR3 contains 16 residues. V dropped 2 bases and J dropped 3 bases, with 14 bases sitting between them. Germline V gives CDR1 SGHTA, CDR2 FQGNSA. The CDR3 region is CASSLPGQDRGNTIYF. CDR3 coding DNA: TGTGCCAGCAGCTTACCCGGTCAGGACCGTGGAAACACCATATATTTT.